Listed below are T cell receptor beta chains from one sample, sequenced in a study of cytomegalovirus exposure and HLA in healthy donors. Sequencing used immunoSEQ multiplex PCR; TCRdb keeps in-frame clones, though not all of them. Of hundreds of thousands of clones in the sample, around 83% were seen once. Sequences were obtained from PBMCs. The receptors come from a girl aged 2 to 9 in good health and CMV-seronegative. Both conserved end residues are part of each CDR3. D genes are given only for firm matches. Only part of the rows carry a size: once, few, many, or a class if the clone is expanded.

j_gene,d_gene,v_gene,abundance,CDR3aa,CDR3nt
TRBJ2-3,-,TRBV5-4,-,CASSLGASTDTQYF,TGTGCCAGCAGCTTGGGGGCCAGCACAGATACGCAGTATTTT
TRBJ1-3,-,TRBV6-6,-,CASLDSSGGNTIYF,TGTGCCAGCCTGGACAGCTCGGGGGGAAACACCATATATTTT
TRBJ2-5,TRBD1,TRBV5-4,few,CASSLVQGAEETQYF,TGTGCCAGCAGCTTGGTACAGGGGGCAGAAGAGACCCAGTACTTC
TRBJ1-1,-,TRBV6-1,-,CASSEVHYLNTEAFF,TGTGCCAGCAGTGAAGTTCACTATCTGAACACTGAAGCTTTCTTT
TRBJ1-2,-,TRBV10-3,-,CARSHYGYTF,TGTGCCAGGAGTCACTATGGCTACACCTTC
TRBJ2-5,-,TRBV30,-,CAWSVGLVGDSQETQYF,TGTGCCTGGAGTGTAGGGTTGGTAGGGGATTCACAAGAGACCCAGTACTTC
TRBJ2-1,-,TRBV30,-,CAFFGTGIYNEQFF,TGTGCCTTCTTTGGAACAGGGATCTACAATGAGCAGTTCTTC
TRBJ2-1,-,TRBV9,-,CASSSYSNEQFF,TGTGCCAGCAGCAGCTACTCCAATGAGCAGTTCTTC
TRBJ2-5,TRBD2,TRBV5-4,-,CASSLGGGVSETQYF,TGTGCCAGCAGCTTAGGCGGGGGGGTTTCGGAGACCCAGTACTTC
TRBJ1-5,-,TRBV30,-,CAWGGGTSRPQHF,TGTGCCTGGGGGGGAGGGACCTCCCGGCCCCAGCATTTT
TRBJ1-2,-,TRBV6-6,-,CASSFPRQDANYGYTF,TGTGCCAGCAGTTTCCCGAGACAGGACGCTAACTATGGCTACACCTTC
TRBJ1-1,-,TRBV5-1,-,CASSLDTMNTEAFF,TGCGCCAGCAGCTTGGACACCATGAACACTGAAGCTTTCTTT
TRBJ2-1,TRBD2,TRBV10-1,-,CASSTGPGLAGWNNEQFF,TGCGCCAGCAGTACAGGGCCGGGACTAGCGGGATGGAACAATGAGCAGTTCTTC
TRBJ2-1,TRBD2,TRBV28,-,CASSLLGGGLRRGEQFF,TGTGCCAGCAGTCTCCTCGGGGGAGGGCTGAGGAGAGGTGAGCAGTTCTTC
TRBJ2-5,-,TRBV5-1,-,CASSPGDRDQETRYF,TGCGCCAGCAGCCCGGGAGACAGGGACCAAGAGACCCGGTACTTC
TRBJ1-2,-,TRBV6-5,-,CASSYFQGEGGYTF,TGTGCCAGCAGTTACTTTCAAGGGGAGGGTGGCTACACCTTC
TRBJ2-2,TRBD1,TRBV2,-,CASSLGQGNVAGELFF,TGTGCCAGCAGTCTTGGACAGGGCAATGTCGCCGGGGAGCTGTTTTTT
TRBJ1-2,TRBD1,TRBV6-1,-,CASREGQGAVYGYTF,TGTGCCAGCAGAGAGGGACAGGGGGCTGTCTATGGCTACACCTTC
TRBJ2-2,-,TRBV5-4,-,CASSLQTNTGELFF,TGTGCCAGCAGCTTGCAGACAAACACCGGGGAGCTGTTTTTT
TRBJ1-5,TRBD1,TRBV7-3,-,CASSLTGEQPQHF,TGTGCCAGCAGCCTCACAGGGGAACAGCCCCAGCATTTT